These 26 T cell receptor beta chains share one sample of origin, sequenced in a study of OX40 agonist ivuxolimab in advanced cancers. TCRdb's copy holds only in-frame clones and misses some; the assay was immunoSEQ multiplex PCR. The repertoire includes over 40,000 clones, more than 70% of them detected once, and around 25% sits in the top ten. Sequencing was performed on CD4+ or CD8+ T cells sorted from blood, taken in a trial of the OX40 agonist ivuxolimab. All receptors come from an adult with an advanced solid tumor such as melanoma, head and neck, liver or kidney cancer.

The chain uses TRBV7-9 and TRBJ2-5; possible D gene TRBD1, 5 bases. Germline V lookup: CDR1 SEHNR, CDR2 FQNEAQ (reference sequence). V was cut by 6 bases and J by 2 bases, with 19 bases left in between. The CDR3 consists of 16 residues. This CDR3 is CASRPPLGELQETQYF. In nucleotides, the CDR3 is TGTGCCAGCAGACCACCCCTAGGGGAATTGCAAGAGACCCAGTACTTC.

The genes are TRBV5-1 and TRBJ1-5; no reliable D call. The germline CDR1 and CDR2 sequences are SGHRS and YFSETQ. The CDR3 totals 15 residues. Trimming shortened V by 0 bases and J by 2 bases, and 9 bases separated the two germline ends. The CDR3 here is CASSLGEWGNQPQHF. The CDR3 DNA follows: TGCGCCAGCAGCTTGGGGGAGTGGGGCAATCAGCCCCAGCATTTT.

This clone was detected only once. This chain links TRBV28 with TRBJ2-7; D call uncertain. Germline V CDR1 and CDR2: MDHEN, SYDVKM. The V end lost 10 bases, the J end lost 4 bases, and 23 bases lay between the germline ends. This CDR3 contains 15 residues. The CDR3 loop is CATYQPSSSLYEQYF. Here the CDR3 DNA reads TGTGCCACTTACCAACCGAGTAGCTCCCTGTACGAGCAGTACTTC.

The CDR3 spells CAWTQNHEQYF. For the CDR3, the DNA is TGTGCCTGGACTCAAAATCACGAGCAGTACTTC. This chain connects TRBV30 to TRBJ2-7; D call uncertain. V was pared by 4 bases and J by 5 bases, with 9 bases between. CDR1 is GTSNPN and CDR2 is SVGIG in the germline V gene (reference sequence). The CDR3 has 11 amino acids.

This sequence joins TRBV5-6 and TRBJ1-1, with 7 nucleotides matching TRBD1. The CDR3 spans 14 residues. The V segment lost 4 bases and the J segment 0 bases; nucleotides outside the gene matches: 3. The V gene's germline CDR1 is SGHDT and CDR2 YYEEEE. CDR3 nucleotide sequence: TGTGCCAGCAGCCCCAGGGGGATGAACACTGAAGCTTTCTTT. It encodes CASSPRGMNTEAFF. The full variable domain, rest sourced from reference TRBV5-6 and TRBJ1-1, is DAGVTQSPTHLIKTRGQQVTLRCSPKSGHDTVSWYQQALGQGPQFIFQYYEEEERQRGNFPDRFSGHQFPNYSSELNVNALLLGDSALYLCASSPRGMNTEAFFGQGTRLTVV.

This chain uses TRBV7-8 with TRBJ2-6, with 7 bases lining up with TRBD1. CDR1 and CDR2 from the germline V gene are SGHVS and FQNEAQ. The trim removed 4 bases at V and 7 bases at J, leaving 7 bases unmatched. The length of the CDR3 is 15 residues. Here the CDR3 DNA reads TGTGCCAGCAGCTACACCAGACAGGGTGCCAACGTCCTGACTTTC. Its protein is CASSYTRQGANVLTF.

The chain couples TRBV27 to TRBJ2-5; no clear D gene. V was clipped by 5 bases and J by 1 base, with 8 bases between them. This CDR3 contains 13 residues. Germline assignment: CDR1 MNHEY and CDR2 SMNVEV (reference sequence). The DNA for the CDR3 is TGTGCCAGCAGTCCGATTTCCCAAGAGACCCAGTACTTC. It encodes CASSPISQETQYF.

This chain links TRBV6-5 with TRBJ2-2; D gene uncertain. The V gene's germline CDR1 is MNHEY and CDR2 SVGAGI. CDR3 size: 15 residues. V lost 1 base, J lost 6 bases, and 12 bases lay in between. The CDR3 is CASSYYLGRAGELFF. Written as DNA, the CDR3 is TGTGCCAGCAGTTACTACCTAGGACGAGCCGGGGAGCTGTTTTTT.

This chain uses TRBV4-1 with TRBJ2-5; D is possibly TRBD2 (6 bases). CDR3 size: 16 residues. Looked up from germline, CDR1 is MGHRA and CDR2 is YSYEKL. The V end was cut by 0 bases, the J end by 6 bases, with 17 bases between. The CDR3 sequence: CASSQDPGPAGKTQYF. The CDR3 nucleotides read TGCGCCAGCAGCCAAGATCCGGGCCCGGCGGGGAAGACCCAGTACTTC.

The gene calls are TRBV29-1 and TRBJ2-7, with D unclear. The CDR3 runs to 13 residues. Per the germline V gene, CDR1 is SQVTM and CDR2 is ANQGSEA. Trimming pared 0 bases from V and 1 base from J, leaving 7 bases between. The CDR3 loop is CSVEDEASYEQYF. The CDR3 DNA reads TGCAGCGTTGAAGATGAGGCATCCTACGAGCAGTACTTC.

This clone was picked up one time. V and J are TRBV19 and TRBJ2-7, with D possibly matching TRBD1 (5 bases). The CDR3 has 15 residues. V was cut by 6 bases and J by 6 bases, with 21 bases left in between. Germline V gene sequence: CDR1 LNHDA, CDR2 SQIVND (reference sequence). CDR3 loop: CASSSTRTSHSEQYF. As DNA, the CDR3 is TGTGCCAGTAGCTCTACTCGGACATCTCACTCCGAGCAGTACTTC.

The rearrangement joins TRBV30 to TRBJ2-1; tentative D call: TRBD2 (6 bases). CDR3 size: 15 residues. The V gene's germline CDR1 is GTSNPN and CDR2 SVGIG (reference sequence). Trimming took 1 base from V and 6 from J, leaving 16 bases between them. In DNA form, the CDR3 reads TGTGCCTGGAGTGGTCTAGCGCTCTCGTTCAATGAGCAGTTCTTC. Its protein is CAWSGLALSFNEQFF.

The chain employs TRBV7-2 and TRBJ2-1; D might be TRBD2 (6 bases). In germline, CDR1 is SGHTA, CDR2 FQGNSA. CDR3 length equals 15 residues. Trimming took off 0 bases at V and 2 bases at J, with 8 bases between the two ends. The DNA of the CDR3 is TGTGCCAGCAGCTTAGCCCCGGGGGCCTACAATGAGCAGTTCTTC. Amino acid sequence: CASSLAPGAYNEQFF.

The chain is built from TRBV29-1 and TRBJ2-1, with D possibly TRBD1 on 5 matching bases. The germline gives CDR1 SQVTM, CDR2 ANQGSEA. This CDR3 comprises 12 residues. The ends were cut back, 0 bases at V and 8 bases at J, with 8 bases in the middle. The CDR3 loop reads CSVEEKGHEQFF. CDR3 in DNA: TGCAGCGTTGAAGAAAAGGGGCATGAGCAGTTCTTC.

V usage is TRBV19 and J usage is TRBJ2-1, with 9 bases identical to TRBD2. Per germline, CDR1 LNHDA and CDR2 SQIVND (reference sequence). J lost 7 bases, V lost 3 bases, and 7 bases had no gene match. The CDR3 extends over 15 amino acids. The CDR3 sequence: CASSILAGGRNEQFF. As DNA, the CDR3 is TGTGCCAGTAGTATTTTGGCGGGAGGGAGGAATGAGCAGTTCTTC.

A single count supports this clone. The rearrangement links TRBV11-3 to TRBJ2-1, with D perhaps matching TRBD1 (5 bases). In germline, CDR1 is SGHNT, CDR2 YENEEA. The CDR3 is 16 residues long. Trimming took off 1 base at V and 7 bases at J, with 17 bases between the two ends. CDR3 nucleotides: TGTGCCAGCAGCTTAGGCCCGCCGCAGGGCAAAAATGAGCAGTTCTTC. It codes for CASSLGPPQGKNEQFF.

The DNA of the CDR3 is TGTGCCAGCAGTCCATTTCGACAGGGGGCGCGGGGGGCCAACGTCCTGACTTTC. Protein: CASSPFRQGARGANVLTF. The chain recombines TRBV28 with TRBJ2-6; TRBD1 agrees at 10 bases. The CDR3 is 18 residues long. CDR1 MDHEN and CDR2 SYDVKM come from the germline V gene. Trimming at V came to 5 bases and at J to 4 bases, leaving 11 bases not matched to a gene.

The genes are TRBV9 and TRBJ2-1; 7 nucleotides match TRBD1. V lost 0 bases and J lost 7; bases outside the gene matches: 10. Germline V gene lookup returns CDR1 SGDLS and CDR2 YYNGEE. The CDR3 extends over 16 amino acids. This CDR3 reads CASSVERQGLGNEQFF. CDR3 nucleotide sequence: TGTGCCAGCAGCGTAGAACGACAGGGCTTAGGGAATGAGCAGTTCTTC.

The chain is built from TRBV7-9 and TRBJ2-7; no clear D gene. Trimming removed 5 bases at V and 2 bases at J, with 13 bases between. The CDR3 is made up of 14 amino acids. CDR1 is SEHNR and CDR2 is FQNEAQ in the germline V gene (reference sequence). Written as DNA, the CDR3 is TGTGCCAGCAGCCCGAGCCTACACGCCTACGAGCAGTACTTC. Translating it yields CASSPSLHAYEQYF.

This chain links TRBV28 with TRBJ2-1, with TRBD2 identical over 8 bases. Germline V gene lookup returns CDR1 MDHEN and CDR2 SYDVKM. Germline trimming cut 6 bases from V and 0 bases from J; bases unmatched to any gene: 4. This CDR3 spans 15 amino acids. In DNA form, the CDR3 reads TGTGCCAGCAGCCGCAGCGGGAGCTCCTACAATGAGCAGTTCTTC. This gives the protein CASSRSGSSYNEQFF.

This clone was counted only a few times. The V call is TRBV5-1, the J call TRBJ2-7; perhaps TRBD1 as D (5 bases). The germline V gene has CDR1 SGHRS and CDR2 YFSETQ. This CDR3 has 12 amino acids. V was shortened by 2 bases and J by 6 bases, with 9 bases between the two germline ends. Here the CDR3 reads CASSFGAGEQYF. The CDR3 DNA reads as TGCGCCAGCAGCTTTGGGGCTGGCGAGCAGTACTTC.

V gene TRBV28 combines with J gene TRBJ2-7; 9 positions agree with TRBD1. After removal of 7 bases from V and 5 bases from J, the junction contained 9 bases not matched to a gene. The CDR3 is 14 amino acids. CDR1 is MDHEN, CDR2 SYDVKM, per germline. This CDR3 reads CASTTGQGPHEQYF. CDR3 nucleotide sequence: TGTGCCAGCACCACCGGACAGGGGCCCCACGAGCAGTACTTC.

The chain recombines TRBV5-6 with TRBJ2-3; weak D call: TRBD2 (6 bases). There are 16 residues in the CDR3. Germline V gene sequence: CDR1 SGHDT, CDR2 YYEEEE. Deletions cut 3 bases from V and 0 bases from J, with 14 bases between. The CDR3 bases are TGTGCCAGCAGCTCGATAGCGGATTCTAGCACAGATACGCAGTATTTT. Encoded protein: CASSSIADSSTDTQYF.

The gene calls are TRBV13 and TRBJ2-7, with a possible D match to TRBD2 (5 bases). There are 15 residues in the CDR3. Trimming took off 6 bases at V and 0 bases at J, with 15 bases between the two ends. Germline V gene data show CDR1 as PRHDT and CDR2 as FYEKMQ (reference sequence). The CDR3 coding sequence is TGTGCCAGCAGTACGAGGCGGAGGAGCTCCTACGAGCAGTACTTC. Amino acid sequence: CASSTRRRSSYEQYF.

The chain is built from TRBV7-9 and TRBJ2-7, with 8 bases matching TRBD1. V shed 4 bases, J shed 3 bases, and the junction held 8 bases outside the gene matches. Germline V gene data show CDR1 as SEHNR and CDR2 as FQNEAQ (reference sequence). The CDR3 covers 15 residues. CDR3 bases: TGTGCCAGCAGCTCCGTGCCCGGACAGGGCTACGAGCAGTACTTC. Translated, it gives CASSSVPGQGYEQYF.

The chain combines TRBV19 with TRBJ2-3, with D unresolved. V shed 5 bases and J shed 1 base, with 13 bases lying between them. This CDR3 region has 15 residues. CDR1 is LNHDA and CDR2 is SQIVND in the germline V gene (reference sequence). The CDR3 nucleotides read TGTGCCAGTAGTTCTCGGGTGGCTGGCACAGATACGCAGTATTTT. Amino acids: CASSSRVAGTDTQYF.